The 20 T cell receptor beta chains presented below share a single source sample, sequenced in a study of shared clonotypes between healthy human individuals. Measured with immunoSEQ multiplex PCR; TCRdb has only the in-frame clones, and not every one. Of more than 2,000,000 clones listed, just over 90% were seen once; the top ten hold over 0.12%. Sequencing was carried out using naive CD4+ T cells sorted from blood. The subset: CD45RA+ positively selected. The receptors were gathered from a man between 18 and 35 years old in good health.

J is TRBJ2-3 and V is TRBV11-2, with D possibly being TRBD2 (6 bases). Trimming cost V 1 base and J 2 bases, with 13 bases left between them. Germline V lookup: CDR1 SGHAT, CDR2 FQNNGV. The CDR3 totals 16 residues. Here the CDR3 reads CASSLGRGLVTDTQYF. In DNA form, the CDR3 reads TGTGCCAGCAGCTTAGGTAGGGGACTGGTCACAGATACGCAGTATTTT.

The chain uses TRBV6-6 and TRBJ2-4; 7 bases fit TRBD1. The V segment lost 4 bases and the J segment 5 bases; nucleotides outside the gene matches: 2. The CDR3 spans 13 residues. CDR1 and CDR2 from the germline V gene are MNHNY and SVGAGI (reference sequence). The CDR3, as DNA: TGTGCCAGCAGTTCGGGGACAGAAAACATTCAGTACTTC. The encoded protein is CASSSGTENIQYF.

Concerning this clone itself: At one boundary the junction diverges from the germline segment, which might be a read error. This CDR3 reads CASSDQETQYF. The CDR3 coding sequence is TGTGCCAGCAGTGACCAGGAGACCCAGTACTTC. The chain carries TRBV6-4 and TRBJ2-5, with D uncertain. Germline CDR1 reads MRHNA; CDR2 reads SNTAGT. The CDR3 length is 11 residues.

The chain uses TRBV19 and TRBJ2-5, with 10 bases aligning to TRBD1. The V gene's germline CDR1 is LNHDA and CDR2 SQIVND (reference sequence). V was pared by 1 base and J by 4 bases, with 6 bases of the junction left unmatched. The CDR3 totals 16 residues. The CDR3 spells CASSIGWTGGGETQYF. The CDR3 nucleotides are TGTGCCAGTAGTATAGGTTGGACAGGGGGAGGAGAGACCCAGTACTTC.

The chain couples TRBV6-1 to TRBJ1-5; D is possibly TRBD1 (5 bases). The V gene lost 8 bases and the J gene lost 3 bases, with 8 bases spanning the gap. The germline CDR1 and CDR2 sequences are MNHNS and SASEGT. The CDR3 consists of 12 residues. CDR3: CASLDTNQPQHF. DNA of the CDR3: TGTGCCAGCCTGGACACCAATCAGCCCCAGCATTTT.

The rearrangement uses TRBV2 and TRBJ1-4; D ambiguous. The CDR3 sequence is 15 residues long. The V and J ends lost 2 bases and 3 bases respectively, with 10 bases between them. Germline V CDR1 and CDR2: SNHLY, FYNNEI. The DNA of the CDR3 is TGTGCCAGCAGTGAACCGGGCGGAGCTAATGAAAAACTGTTTTTT. It codes for CASSEPGGANEKLFF.

The CDR3 region is CASRQGAANTEAFF. Here the CDR3 DNA reads TGTGCCAGCAGACAGGGGGCTGCCAACACTGAAGCTTTCTTT. The J gene is TRBJ1-1, the V gene TRBV2; TRBD1 matches 9 bases. CDR1 and CDR2 (germline): SNHLY, FYNNEI. Germline trimming cut 6 bases from V and 2 bases from J; bases unmatched to any gene: 4. There are 14 residues in the CDR3.

This chain links TRBV4-3 with TRBJ2-3; D remains ambiguous. This CDR3 spans 18 amino acids. The V end was cut by 3 bases, the J end by 4 bases, with 23 bases between. The germline V gene encodes CDR1 LGHNA and CDR2 YSLEER. CDR3 region: CASSHTNTRAQRSDTQYF. The CDR3 nucleotides are TGCGCCAGCAGCCATACTAACACCCGAGCCCAGAGATCAGATACGCAGTATTTT.

The rearrangement uses TRBV2 and TRBJ2-7; maybe TRBD1 (6 bases). This CDR3 contains 17 residues. Trimming shortened V by 4 bases and J by 5 bases, and 24 bases separated the two germline ends. CDR1 SNHLY and CDR2 FYNNEI come from the germline V gene. CDR3 protein: CASSGDRTLLKGHEQYF. CDR3 DNA sequence: TGTGCCAGCAGTGGCGACAGGACCCTATTGAAGGGCCACGAGCAGTACTTC.

The rearrangement uses TRBV29-1 and TRBJ2-3; 8 bases are a match to TRBD1. Trimming took 4 bases from V and 2 from J; bases not matched to a gene: 5. CDR3 size: 14 residues. In germline, CDR1 is SQVTM, CDR2 ANQGSEA. CDR3: CSVGLDRATDTQYF. CDR3 bases: TGCAGCGTTGGGTTGGACAGGGCCACAGATACGCAGTATTTT.

The gene calls are TRBV27 and TRBJ2-1; perhaps TRBD2 as D (5 bases). Deletions cut 3 bases from V and 0 bases from J, with 9 bases between. The germline V gene encodes CDR1 MNHEY and CDR2 SMNVEV (reference sequence). This CDR3 contains 15 residues. CDR3 DNA: TGTGCCAGCAGTTTCCGTGGGAGCTCCTACAATGAGCAGTTCTTC. The encoded protein is CASSFRGSSYNEQFF.

The count of this clone is one. This chain joins TRBV7-2 and TRBJ2-5; 10 positions match TRBD2. Looked up from germline, CDR1 is SGHTA and CDR2 is FQGNSA. CDR3 length equals 18 residues. Losses at the gene ends were 1 base for V and 0 bases for J; bases not matched to a gene: 8. DNA of the CDR3: TGTGCCAGCAGCTTAGGGCTAGCGGGGGTAATATACCAAGAGACCCAGTACTTC. Its protein product is CASSLGLAGVIYQETQYF.

The chain joins TRBV4-3 to TRBJ1-2; D call uncertain. The CDR3 is 13 amino acids. The germline V gene encodes CDR1 LGHNA and CDR2 YSLEER. Trimming pared 0 bases from V and 5 bases from J, leaving 7 bases between. The CDR3, as DNA: TGCGCCAGCAGCCAAGATCGCAGTTATGGCTACACCTTC. Protein sequence: CASSQDRSYGYTF.

This clone has more than one count but fewer than ten. The sample has other DNA sequences that encode this CDR3 too. The chain couples TRBV5-1 to TRBJ1-1, with D unclear. The V gene lost 0 bases and the J gene lost 0 bases, with 6 bases spanning the gap. Germline loops: CDR1 SGHRS, CDR2 YFSETQ. CDR3 length: 14 amino acids. CDR3 loop: CASSLDGMNTEAFF. The CDR3 bases are TGCGCCAGCAGCTTGGACGGCATGAACACTGAAGCTTTCTTT.

The rearrangement links TRBV19 to TRBJ1-2, with 9 bases fitting TRBD1. J lost 3 bases, V lost 5 bases, and 7 bases had no gene match. The CDR3 extends over 15 amino acids. The germline gives CDR1 LNHDA, CDR2 SQIVND (reference sequence). The CDR3 DNA reads TGTGCCAGTAGTTCACAGGGGGCTGTTGACTATGGCTACACCTTC. It translates to CASSSQGAVDYGYTF. The full variable domain, completed using reference TRBV19 and TRBJ1-2, is DGGITQSPKYLFRKEGQNVTLSCEQNLNHDAMYWYRQDPGQGLRLIYYSQIVNDFQKGDIAEGYSVSREKKESFPLTVTSAQKNPTAFYLCASSSQGAVDYGYTFGSGTRLTVV.

The chain couples TRBV27 to TRBJ2-5, with D tentatively TRBD1 or TRBD2 (6 bases each). Between the trimmed V and J ends, which lost 10 bases and 6 bases, there was a span of 24 bases. This CDR3 is 15 amino acids long. Germline V lookup: CDR1 MNHEY, CDR2 SMNVEV (reference sequence). The CDR3 coding sequence is TGTGCCACACGCGTCCTCGGGGGCTCCGGACAGACCCAGTACTTC. This encodes CATRVLGGSGQTQYF.

The chain uses TRBV28 and TRBJ2-1, with 8 positions matching TRBD2. Germline trimming cut 5 bases from V and 4 bases from J; bases unmatched to any gene: 7. CDR1 MDHEN and CDR2 SYDVKM come from the germline V gene. The CDR3 runs 15 residues. CDR3 nucleotides: TGTGCCAGCAGTGCGATAGCGGGGAGATACAATGAGCAGTTCTTC. Amino acids: CASSAIAGRYNEQFF.

On this clone: Just one base apart from a much larger clone, this may be a read error. This chain joins TRBV7-2 and TRBJ2-5, with D unresolved. Germline-derived CDR1 and CDR2 are SGHTA and FQGNSA. CDR3 length equals 11 residues. Between the trimmed V and J ends, which lost 1 base and 7 bases, there was a span of 4 bases. CDR3 residues: CASSLEGTQYF. The CDR3 DNA reads TGTGCCAGCAGCTTAGAAGGGACCCAGTACTTC. The complete variable domain, with remaining parts taken from reference TRBV7-2 and TRBJ2-5, reads GAGVSQSPSNKVTEKGKDVELRCDPISGHTALYWYRQSLGQGLEFLIYFQGNSAPDKSGLPSDRFSAERTGGSVSTLTIQRTQQEDSAVYLCASSLEGTQYFGPGTRLLVL.

The rearrangement uses TRBV6-5 and TRBJ2-7; 7 positions match TRBD1. J lost 2 bases, V lost 6 bases, and 10 bases had no gene match. The V gene's germline CDR1 is MNHEY and CDR2 SVGAGI. The CDR3 covers 15 residues. The CDR3 protein is CASSLQGIPAYEQYF. In DNA, the CDR3 is TGTGCCAGCAGCCTACAGGGGATTCCCGCCTACGAGCAGTACTTC.

The V call is TRBV10-3, the J call TRBJ2-1; TRBD2 aligns across 8 bases. The CDR3 covers 17 residues. Germline lookup yields CDR1 ENHRY and CDR2 SYGVKD. V lost 2 bases to trimming and J lost 0 bases; unmatched junction nucleotides: 6. The CDR3 nucleotides read TGTGCCATCAGTGAGAAACTAGGGACTAGCTCCTACAATGAGCAGTTCTTC. Amino acid sequence: CAISEKLGTSSYNEQFF.